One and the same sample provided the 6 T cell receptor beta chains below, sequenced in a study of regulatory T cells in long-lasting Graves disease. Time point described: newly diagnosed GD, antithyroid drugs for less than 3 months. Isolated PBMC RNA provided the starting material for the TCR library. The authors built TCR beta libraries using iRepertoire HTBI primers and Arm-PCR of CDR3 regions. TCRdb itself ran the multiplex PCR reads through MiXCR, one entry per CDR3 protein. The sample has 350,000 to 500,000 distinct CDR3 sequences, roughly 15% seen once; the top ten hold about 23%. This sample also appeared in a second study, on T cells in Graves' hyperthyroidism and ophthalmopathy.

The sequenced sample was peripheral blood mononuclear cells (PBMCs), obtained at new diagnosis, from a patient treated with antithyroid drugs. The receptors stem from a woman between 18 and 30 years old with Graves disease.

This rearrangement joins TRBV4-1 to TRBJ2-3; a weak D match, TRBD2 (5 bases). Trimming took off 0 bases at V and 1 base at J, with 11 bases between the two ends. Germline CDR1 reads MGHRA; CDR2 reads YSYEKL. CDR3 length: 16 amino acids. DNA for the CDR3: TGCGCCAGCAGCCAAGAAGTTAGCGTCGGCACAGATACGCAGTATTTT. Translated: CASSQEVSVGTDTQYF.

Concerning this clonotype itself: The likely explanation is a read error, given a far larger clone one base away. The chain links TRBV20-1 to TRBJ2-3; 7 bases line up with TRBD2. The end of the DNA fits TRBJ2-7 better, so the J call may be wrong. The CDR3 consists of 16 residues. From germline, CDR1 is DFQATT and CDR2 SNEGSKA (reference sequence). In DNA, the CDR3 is TGCAGTGCTAGAGAAGCGGGGCGGACCTCCCCCTACGAGCAGTACTTC. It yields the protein CSAREAGRTSPYEQYF.

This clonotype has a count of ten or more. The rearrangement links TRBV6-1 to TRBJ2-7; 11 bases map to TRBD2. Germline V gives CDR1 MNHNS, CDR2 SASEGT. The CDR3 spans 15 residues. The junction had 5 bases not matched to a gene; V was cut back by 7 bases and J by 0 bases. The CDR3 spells CASTTSGIRSYEQYF. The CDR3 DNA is TGTGCCAGCACGACTAGCGGGATTCGCTCCTACGAGCAGTACTTC.

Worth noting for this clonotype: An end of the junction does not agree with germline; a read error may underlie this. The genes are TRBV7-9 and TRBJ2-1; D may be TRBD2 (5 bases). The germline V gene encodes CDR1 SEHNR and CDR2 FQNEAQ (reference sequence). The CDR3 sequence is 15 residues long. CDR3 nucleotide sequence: TGTGCCAGCAGCTTAACTGGACTTCTAGCCAATAAGCAGTTCTTC. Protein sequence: CASSLTGLLANKQFF. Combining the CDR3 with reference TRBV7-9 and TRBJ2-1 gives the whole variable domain DTGVSQNPRHKITKRGQNVTFRCDPISEHNRLYWYRQTLGQGPEFLTYFQNEAQLEKSRLLSDRFSAERPKGSFSTLEIQRTEQGDSAMYLCASSLTGLLANKQFFGPGTRLTVL.

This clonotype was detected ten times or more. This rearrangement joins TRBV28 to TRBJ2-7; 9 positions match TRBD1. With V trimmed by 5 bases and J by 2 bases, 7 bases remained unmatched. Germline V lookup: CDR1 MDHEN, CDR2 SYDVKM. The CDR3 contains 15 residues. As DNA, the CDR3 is TGTGCCAGCAGTCGTCCGGGACAGGGCACCTACGAGCAGTACTTC. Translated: CASSRPGQGTYEQYF. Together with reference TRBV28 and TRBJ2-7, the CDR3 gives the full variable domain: DVKVTQSSRYLVKRTGEKVFLECVQDMDHENMFWYRQDPGLGLRLIYFSYDVKMKEKGDIPEGYSVSREKKERFSLILESASTNQTSMYLCASSRPGQGTYEQYFGPGTRLTVT.

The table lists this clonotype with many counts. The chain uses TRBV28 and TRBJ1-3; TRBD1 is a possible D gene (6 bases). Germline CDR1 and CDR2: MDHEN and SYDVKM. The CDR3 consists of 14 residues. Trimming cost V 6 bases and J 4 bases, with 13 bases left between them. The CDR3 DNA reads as TGTGCCAGCAGGGGGCCCAGGGGAGGAAACACCATATATTTT. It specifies CASRGPRGGNTIYF.